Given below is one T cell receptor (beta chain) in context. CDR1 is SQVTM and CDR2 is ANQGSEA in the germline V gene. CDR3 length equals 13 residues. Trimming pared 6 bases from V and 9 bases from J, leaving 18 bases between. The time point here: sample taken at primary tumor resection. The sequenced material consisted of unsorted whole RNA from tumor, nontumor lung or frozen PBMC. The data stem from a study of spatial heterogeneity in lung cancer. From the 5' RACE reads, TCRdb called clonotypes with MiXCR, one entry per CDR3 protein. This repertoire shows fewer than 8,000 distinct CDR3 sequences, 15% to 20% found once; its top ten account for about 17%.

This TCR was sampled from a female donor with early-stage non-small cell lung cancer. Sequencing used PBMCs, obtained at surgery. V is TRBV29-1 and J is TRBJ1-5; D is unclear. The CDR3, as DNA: TGCAGCGTGCTTACTGCGGCGGAAGGGCCCCAGCATTTT. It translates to CSVLTAAEGPQHF.